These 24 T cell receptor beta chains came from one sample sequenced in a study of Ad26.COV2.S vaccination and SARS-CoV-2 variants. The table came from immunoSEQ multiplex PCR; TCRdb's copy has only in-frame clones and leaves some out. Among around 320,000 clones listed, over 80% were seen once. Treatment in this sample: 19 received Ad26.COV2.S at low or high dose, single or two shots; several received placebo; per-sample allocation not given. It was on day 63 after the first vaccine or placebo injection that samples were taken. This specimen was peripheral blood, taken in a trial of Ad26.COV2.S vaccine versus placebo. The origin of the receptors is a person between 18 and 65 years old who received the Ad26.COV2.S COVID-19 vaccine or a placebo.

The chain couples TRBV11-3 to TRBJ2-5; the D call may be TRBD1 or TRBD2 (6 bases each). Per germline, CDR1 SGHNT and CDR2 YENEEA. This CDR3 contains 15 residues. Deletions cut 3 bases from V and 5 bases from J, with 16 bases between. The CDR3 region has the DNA TGTGCCAGCAGCTTTTCCGGGGGCCGCCAGGAGACCCAGTACTTC. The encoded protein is CASSFSGGRQETQYF.

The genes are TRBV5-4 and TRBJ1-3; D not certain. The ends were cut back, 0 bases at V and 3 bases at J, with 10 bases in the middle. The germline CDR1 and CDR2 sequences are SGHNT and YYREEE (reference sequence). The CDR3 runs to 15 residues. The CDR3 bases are TGTGCCAGCAGCTTGGTGCCGGGTATTGGAAACACCATATATTTT. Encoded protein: CASSLVPGIGNTIYF.

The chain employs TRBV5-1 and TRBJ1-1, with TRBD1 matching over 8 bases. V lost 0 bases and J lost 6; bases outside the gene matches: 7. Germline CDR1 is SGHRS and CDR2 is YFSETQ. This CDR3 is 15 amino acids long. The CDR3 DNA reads TGCGCCAGCAGCTTGGATGGACAGGGAATTGCTGAAGCTTTCTTT. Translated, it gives CASSLDGQGIAEAFF. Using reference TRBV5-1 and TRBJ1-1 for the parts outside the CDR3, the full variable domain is KAGVTQTPRYLIKTRGQQVTLSCSPISGHRSVSWYQQTPGQGLQFLFEYFSETQRNKGNFPGRFSGRQFSNSRSEMNVSTLELGDSALYLCASSLDGQGIAEAFFGQGTRLTVV.

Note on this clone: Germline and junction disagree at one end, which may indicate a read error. This CDR3 is CPQKPGQSTDTQYF. CDR3 sequence (DNA): TGCCCCCAAAAACCGGGACAGAGCACAGATACGCAGTATTTT. The chain carries TRBV6-5 and TRBJ2-3; 7 nucleotides align to TRBD1. The length of the CDR3 is 14 residues. Per germline, CDR1 MNHEY and CDR2 SVGAGI.

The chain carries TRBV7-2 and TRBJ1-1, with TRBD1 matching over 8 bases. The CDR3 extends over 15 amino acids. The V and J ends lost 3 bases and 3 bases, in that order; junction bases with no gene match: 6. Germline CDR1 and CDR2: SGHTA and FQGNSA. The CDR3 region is CASSFTGTGDTEAFF. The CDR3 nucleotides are TGTGCCAGCAGCTTCACCGGGACAGGCGACACTGAAGCTTTCTTT. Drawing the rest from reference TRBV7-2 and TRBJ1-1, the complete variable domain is GAGVSQSPSNKVTEKGKDVELRCDPISGHTALYWYRQSLGQGLEFLIYFQGNSAPDKSGLPSDRFSAERTGGSVSTLTIQRTQQEDSAVYLCASSFTGTGDTEAFFGQGTRLTVV.

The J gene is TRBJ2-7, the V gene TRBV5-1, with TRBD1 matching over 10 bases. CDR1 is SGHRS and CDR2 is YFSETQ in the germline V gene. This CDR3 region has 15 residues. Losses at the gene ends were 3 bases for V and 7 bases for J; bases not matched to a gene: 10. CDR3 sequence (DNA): TGCGCCAGCAGCTGGACGACAGGGGGCTATTTTGAGCAGTACTTC. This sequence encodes CASSWTTGGYFEQYF.

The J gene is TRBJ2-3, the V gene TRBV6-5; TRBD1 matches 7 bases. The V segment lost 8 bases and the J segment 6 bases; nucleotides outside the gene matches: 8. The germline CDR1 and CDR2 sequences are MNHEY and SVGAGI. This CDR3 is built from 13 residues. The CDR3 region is CASRAGGADTQYF. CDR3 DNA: TGTGCCAGCCGGGCAGGGGGTGCGGATACGCAGTATTTT.

CDR3 nucleotide sequence: TGTGCCAGCTCACCAGCGACAGGGGGCCCCCTGGGTCAGCCCCAGCATTTT. It translates to CASSPATGGPLGQPQHF. V gene TRBV18 combines with J gene TRBJ1-5, with 10 bases identical to TRBD1. The CDR3 spans 17 residues. Per the germline V gene, CDR1 is KGHSH and CDR2 is LQKENI. Germline trimming cut 2 bases from V and 6 bases from J; bases unmatched to any gene: 10.

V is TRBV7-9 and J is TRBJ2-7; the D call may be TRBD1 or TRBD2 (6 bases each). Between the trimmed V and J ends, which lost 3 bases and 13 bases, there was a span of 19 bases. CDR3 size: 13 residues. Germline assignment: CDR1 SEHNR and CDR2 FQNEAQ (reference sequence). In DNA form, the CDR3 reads TGTGCCAGCAGCTTCCCGGGGGCGTCCCCTGCCTACTTC. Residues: CASSFPGASPAYF.

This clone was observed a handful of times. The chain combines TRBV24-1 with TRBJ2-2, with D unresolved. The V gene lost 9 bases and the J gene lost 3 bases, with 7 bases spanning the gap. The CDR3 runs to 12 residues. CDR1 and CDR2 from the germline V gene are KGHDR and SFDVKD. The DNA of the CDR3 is TGTGCCACCCACAGAGACACCGGGGAGCTGTTTTTT. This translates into CATHRDTGELFF.

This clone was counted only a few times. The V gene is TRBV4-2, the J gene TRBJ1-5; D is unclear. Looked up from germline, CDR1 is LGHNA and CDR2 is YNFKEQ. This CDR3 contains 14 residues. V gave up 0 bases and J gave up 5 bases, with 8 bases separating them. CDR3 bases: TGTGCCAGCAGCCAAGATCCCTTATATCAGCCCCAGCATTTT. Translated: CASSQDPLYQPQHF.

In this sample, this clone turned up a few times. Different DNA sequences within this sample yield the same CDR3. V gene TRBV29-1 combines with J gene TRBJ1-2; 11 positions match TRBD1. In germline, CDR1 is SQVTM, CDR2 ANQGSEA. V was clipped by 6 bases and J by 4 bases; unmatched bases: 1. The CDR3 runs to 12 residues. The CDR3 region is CSVGTGGYGYTF. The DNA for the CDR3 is TGCAGCGTAGGGACAGGGGGCTATGGCTACACCTTC. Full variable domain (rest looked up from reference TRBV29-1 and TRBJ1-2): SAVISQKPSRDICQRGTSLTIQCQVDSQVTMMFWYRQQPGQSLTLIATANQGSEATYESGFVIDKFPISRPNLTFSTLTVSNMSPEDSSIYLCSVGTGGYGYTFGSGTRLTVV.

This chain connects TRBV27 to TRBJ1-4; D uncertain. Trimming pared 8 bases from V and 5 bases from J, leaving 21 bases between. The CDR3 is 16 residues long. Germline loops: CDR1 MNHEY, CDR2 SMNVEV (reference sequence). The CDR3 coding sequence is TGTGCCAGCCCCAAGCCGGGCACCAACAGAAATGAAAAACTGTTTTTT. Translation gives CASPKPGTNRNEKLFF.

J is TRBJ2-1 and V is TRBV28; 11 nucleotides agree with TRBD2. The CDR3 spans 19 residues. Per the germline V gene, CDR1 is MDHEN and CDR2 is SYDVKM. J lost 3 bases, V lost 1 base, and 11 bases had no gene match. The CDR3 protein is CASSLSSLAGAILYNEQFF. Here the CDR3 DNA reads TGTGCCAGCAGTTTATCGTCACTAGCGGGGGCCATACTCTACAATGAGCAGTTCTTC.

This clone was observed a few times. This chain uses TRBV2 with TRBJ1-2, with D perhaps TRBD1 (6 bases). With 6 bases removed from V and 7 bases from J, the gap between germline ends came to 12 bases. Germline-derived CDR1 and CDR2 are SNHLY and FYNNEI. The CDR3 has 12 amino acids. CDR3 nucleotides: TGTGCCAGCAGAGAGGGACAAACTGGCTACACCTTC. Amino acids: CASREGQTGYTF.

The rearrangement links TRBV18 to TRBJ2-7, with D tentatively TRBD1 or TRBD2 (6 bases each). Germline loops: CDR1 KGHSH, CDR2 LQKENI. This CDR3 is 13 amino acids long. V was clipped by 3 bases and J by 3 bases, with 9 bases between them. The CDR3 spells CASSPGGGYEQYF. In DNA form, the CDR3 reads TGTGCCAGCTCACCCGGAGGGGGCTACGAGCAGTACTTC.

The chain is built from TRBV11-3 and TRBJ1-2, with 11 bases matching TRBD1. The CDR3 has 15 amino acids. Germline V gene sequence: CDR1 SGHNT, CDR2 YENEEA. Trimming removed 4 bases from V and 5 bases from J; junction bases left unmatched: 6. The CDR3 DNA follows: TGTGCCAGCAGCTCAGGGACAGGGGGTGATTATGGCTACACCTTC. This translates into CASSSGTGGDYGYTF.

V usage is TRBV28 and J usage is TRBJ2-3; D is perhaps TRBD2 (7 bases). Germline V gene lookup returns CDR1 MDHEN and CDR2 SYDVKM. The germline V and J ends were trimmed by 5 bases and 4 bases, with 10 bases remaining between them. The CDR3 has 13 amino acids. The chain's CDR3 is CASSLRGPDTQYF. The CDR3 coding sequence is TGTGCCAGCAGTCTGCGGGGGCCAGATACGCAGTATTTT.

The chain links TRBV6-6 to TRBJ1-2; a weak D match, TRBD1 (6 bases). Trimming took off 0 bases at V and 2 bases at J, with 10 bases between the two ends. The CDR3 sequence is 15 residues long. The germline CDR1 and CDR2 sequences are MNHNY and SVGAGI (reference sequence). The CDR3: CASSYSTGTNYGYTF. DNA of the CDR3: TGTGCCAGCAGTTACTCGACTGGGACAAACTATGGCTACACCTTC.

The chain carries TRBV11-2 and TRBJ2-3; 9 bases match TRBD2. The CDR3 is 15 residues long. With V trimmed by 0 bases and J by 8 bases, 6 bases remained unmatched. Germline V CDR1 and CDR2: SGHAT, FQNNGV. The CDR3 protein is CASSLDGLAGSTQYF. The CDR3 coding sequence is TGTGCCAGCAGCTTAGATGGTCTAGCGGGGTCTACGCAGTATTTT.

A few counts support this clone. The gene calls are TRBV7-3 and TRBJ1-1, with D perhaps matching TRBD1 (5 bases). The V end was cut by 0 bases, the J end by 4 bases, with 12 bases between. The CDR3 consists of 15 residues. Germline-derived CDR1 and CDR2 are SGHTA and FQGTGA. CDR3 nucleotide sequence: TGTGCCAGCAGCTTAACAGGGACGACGGTCACTGAAGCTTTCTTT. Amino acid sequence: CASSLTGTTVTEAFF.

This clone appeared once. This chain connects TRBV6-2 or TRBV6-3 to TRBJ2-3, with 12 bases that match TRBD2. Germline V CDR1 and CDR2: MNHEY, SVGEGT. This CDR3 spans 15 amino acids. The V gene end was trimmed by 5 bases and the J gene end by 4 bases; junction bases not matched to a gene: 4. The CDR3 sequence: CASSLLAGGSDTQYF. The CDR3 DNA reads TGTGCCAGCAGTCTACTAGCGGGGGGATCAGATACGCAGTATTTT.

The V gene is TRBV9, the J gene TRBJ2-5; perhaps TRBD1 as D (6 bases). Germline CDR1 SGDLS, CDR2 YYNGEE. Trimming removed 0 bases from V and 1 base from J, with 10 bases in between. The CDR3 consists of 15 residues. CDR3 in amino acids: CASSVVGAIQETQYF. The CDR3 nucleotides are TGTGCCAGCAGCGTAGTGGGGGCAATCCAAGAGACCCAGTACTTC.

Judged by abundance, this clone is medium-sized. Here the CDR3 DNA reads TGTGCCAGCAGAGTGTCCGTAGCTAACTATGGCTACACCTTC. This codes for CASRVSVANYGYTF. The chain is built from TRBV27 and TRBJ1-2; no clear D gene. The CDR3 totals 14 residues. Per the germline V gene, CDR1 is MNHEY and CDR2 is SMNVEV (reference sequence). V lost 6 bases to trimming and J lost 0 bases, with 11 bases between them.